This is a list of T cell receptor beta chains from one sample in a study of cytomegalovirus exposure and HLA in healthy donors. Measured with immunoSEQ multiplex PCR; TCRdb has only the in-frame clones, and not every one. Of some 84,000 clones listed, more than 75% are singletons. The sequencing sample was made of PBMCs. Every receptor here comes from a man younger than 45 in good health and CMV-seronegative. Both conserved end residues are part of each CDR3. A clone size is listed for some rows: how often the clone was seen (once, few, many), or a class if it is expanded.

TRBV19 - CASSPFHSSSGGHEQFF
TRBV2 - CASNRQGTGQPQHF
TRBV28 - CASSPPRRGPEAFF
TRBV19 - CASSLQGRETQYF
TRBV2 - CATRWGGATGELFF
TRBV11-2 - CASSLEELAGAKGETQYF
TRBV28 - CASRGGNYNEQFF
TRBV5-4 - CASSLGTGGYNEQFF
TRBV28 - CASSLYATYQFF
TRBV7-9 - CASSSYGTGVIDTQYF
TRBV19 many CASSIGSGGLFF
TRBV19 - CASSIGTPRELFF
TRBV2 - CASRGQGGWDTQYF
TRBV27 - CASRSGGWTYNEQFF
TRBV4-2 once CASSQDSSGAYNEQFF
TRBV6-1 - CASSEARGWQGASETQYF
TRBV28 - CASSWGTGKRYEQYF
TRBV29-1 - CSVDSGLGTGELFF
TRBV4-1 - CASSQVVDTEAFF
TRBV19 - CASSTRELNTEAFF
TRBV5-1 few CASSLSSSGTNEQFF
TRBV27 - CASSLVRGGSEQYF
TRBV5-1 - CASSPIGIPEQYF
TRBV5-4 once CASSFQGANYGYTF
TRBV27 - CASSFGAGRPETQYF
TRBV5-1 - CASSLRGVILGASTDTQYF
TRBV4-2 - CASSQVGGYEQYF
TRBV7-7 - CASSLASGRISVGELFF
TRBV10-2 - CASSLTKLAGGSTDTQYF
TRBV6-1 - CASSEVSGTQETQYF
TRBV19 - CASSIFIRDKYTEAFF
TRBV5-6 - CASSRGQVHNEAFF
TRBV5-4 - CASSRTSGSYNEQFF
TRBV7-2 - CASSFTGGGISSYEQYF
TRBV6-6 - CASSYLGQPQETQYF
TRBV7-9 - CAVRAGQGLYEQYF
TRBV28 - CASSFWAEGASEAFF
TRBV10-3 - CAISESGTSGYEQYF
TRBV6-6 - CASCSRTVRNTEAFF
TRBV5-4 - CASSWRGARTDTQYF
TRBV2 - CASSVSSGANVLTF
TRBV7-9 - CASSATGQGDHTQYF
TRBV6-6 few CASSFTGDDEQYF
TRBV9 once CASSLWTENTGELFF
TRBV10-3 - CAISEPSRDTQYF
TRBV28 once CAIQGSDEKLFF
TRBV7-9 - CASSSDITGTPNTGELFF
TRBV11-2 - CASSLDRLLSYNEQFF